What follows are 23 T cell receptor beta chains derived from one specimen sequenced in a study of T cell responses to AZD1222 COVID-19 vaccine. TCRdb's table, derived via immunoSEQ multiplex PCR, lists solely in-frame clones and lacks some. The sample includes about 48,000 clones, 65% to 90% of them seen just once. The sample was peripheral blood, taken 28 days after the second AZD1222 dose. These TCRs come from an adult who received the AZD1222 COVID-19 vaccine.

CDR3 DNA: TGTGCCAGCAGTTACTTCCGGACCTACGAGCAGTACTTC. Its translation: CASSYFRTYEQYF. V usage is TRBV6-5 and J usage is TRBJ2-7; D is ambiguous. From germline, CDR1 is MNHEY and CDR2 SVGAGI. Trimming took off 1 base at V and 2 bases at J, with 6 bases between the two ends. The length of the CDR3 is 13 residues.

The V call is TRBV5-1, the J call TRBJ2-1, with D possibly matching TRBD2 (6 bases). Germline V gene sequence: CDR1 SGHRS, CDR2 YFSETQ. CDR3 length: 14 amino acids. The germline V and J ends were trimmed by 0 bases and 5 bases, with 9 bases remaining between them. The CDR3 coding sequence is TGCGCCAGCAGCTTGGGGGGAGGCGACAATGAGCAGTTCTTC. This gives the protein CASSLGGGDNEQFF.

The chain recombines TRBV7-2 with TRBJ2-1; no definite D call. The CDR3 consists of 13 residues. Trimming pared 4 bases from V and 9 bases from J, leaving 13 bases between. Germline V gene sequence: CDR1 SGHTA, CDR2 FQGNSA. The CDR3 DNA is TGTGCCAGCAGCTCCGCTAGGGTGGGTGAGCAGTTCTTC. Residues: CASSSARVGEQFF. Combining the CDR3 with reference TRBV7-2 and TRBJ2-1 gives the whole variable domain GAGVSQSPSNKVTEKGKDVELRCDPISGHTALYWYRQSLGQGLEFLIYFQGNSAPDKSGLPSDRFSAERTGGSVSTLTIQRTQQEDSAVYLCASSSARVGEQFFGPGTRLTVL.

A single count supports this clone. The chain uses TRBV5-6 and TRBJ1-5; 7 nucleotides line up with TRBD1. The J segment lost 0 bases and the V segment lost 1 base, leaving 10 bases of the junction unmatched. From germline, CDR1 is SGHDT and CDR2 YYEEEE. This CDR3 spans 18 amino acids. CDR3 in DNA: TGTGCCAGCAGCTTGAGGCAGGGGGGTGGATATAGCAATCAGCCCCAGCATTTT. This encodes CASSLRQGGGYSNQPQHF.

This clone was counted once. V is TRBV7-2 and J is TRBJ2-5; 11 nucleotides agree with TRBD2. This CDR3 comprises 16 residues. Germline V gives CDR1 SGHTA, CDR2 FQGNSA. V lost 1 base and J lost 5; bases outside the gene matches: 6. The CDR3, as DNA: TGTGCCAGCAGCTTAGTGACTAGCGGGATTGCGGAGACCCAGTACTTC. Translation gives CASSLVTSGIAETQYF.

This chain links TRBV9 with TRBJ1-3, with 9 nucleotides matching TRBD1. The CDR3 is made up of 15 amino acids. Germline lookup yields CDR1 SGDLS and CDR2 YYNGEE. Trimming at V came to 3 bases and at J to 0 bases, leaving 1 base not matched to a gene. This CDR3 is CASSGTGVSGNTIYF. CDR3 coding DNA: TGTGCCAGCAGCGGGACAGGGGTCTCTGGAAACACCATATATTTT.

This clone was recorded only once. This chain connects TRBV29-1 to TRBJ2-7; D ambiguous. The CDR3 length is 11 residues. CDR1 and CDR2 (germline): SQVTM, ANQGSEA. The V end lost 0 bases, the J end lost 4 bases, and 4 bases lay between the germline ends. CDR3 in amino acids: CSVEEEYEQYF. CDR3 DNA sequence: TGCAGCGTTGAAGAGGAGTACGAGCAGTACTTC.

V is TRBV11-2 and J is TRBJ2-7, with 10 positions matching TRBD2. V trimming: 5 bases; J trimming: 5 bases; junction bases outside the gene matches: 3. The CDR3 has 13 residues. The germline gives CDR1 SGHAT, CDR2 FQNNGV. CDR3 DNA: TGTGCCAGCAGCGTGGGACTAGCGAACGAGCAGTACTTC. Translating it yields CASSVGLANEQYF.

The CDR3 protein is CASSLDGRSYNEQFF. CDR3 bases: TGTGCCAGCAGCTTAGACGGACGCTCCTACAATGAGCAGTTCTTC. This chain uses TRBV7-6 with TRBJ2-1; D unclear. Germline V gives CDR1 SGHVS, CDR2 FNYEAQ. The CDR3 is 15 amino acids. Trimming left V 1 base short and J 0 bases short, with 7 bases between. The full variable domain, completed using reference TRBV7-6 and TRBJ2-1, is GAGVSQSPRYKVTKRGQDVALRCDPISGHVSLYWYRQALGQGPEFLTYFNYEAQQDKSGLPNDRFSAERPEGSISTLTIQRTEQRDSAMYRCASSLDGRSYNEQFFGPGTRLTVL.

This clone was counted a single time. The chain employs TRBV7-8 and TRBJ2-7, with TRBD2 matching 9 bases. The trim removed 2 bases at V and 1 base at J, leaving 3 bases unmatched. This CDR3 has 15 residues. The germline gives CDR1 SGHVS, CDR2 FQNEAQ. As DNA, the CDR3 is TGTGCCAGCAGCTTATCAAGCGGGAGGTCCTACGAGCAGTACTTC. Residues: CASSLSSGRSYEQYF. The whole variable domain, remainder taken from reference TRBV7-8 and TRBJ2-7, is GAGVSQSPRYKVAKRGQDVALRCDPISGHVSLFWYQQALGQGPEFLTYFQNEAQLDKSGLPSDRFFAERPEGSVSTLKIQRTQQEDSAVYLCASSLSSGRSYEQYFGPGTRLTVT.

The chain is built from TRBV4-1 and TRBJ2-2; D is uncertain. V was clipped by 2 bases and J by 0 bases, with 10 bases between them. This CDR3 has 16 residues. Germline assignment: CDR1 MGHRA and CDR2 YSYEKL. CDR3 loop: CASSQNQDPNTGELFF. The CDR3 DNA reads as TGCGCCAGCAGCCAAAACCAGGATCCGAACACCGGGGAGCTGTTTTTT.

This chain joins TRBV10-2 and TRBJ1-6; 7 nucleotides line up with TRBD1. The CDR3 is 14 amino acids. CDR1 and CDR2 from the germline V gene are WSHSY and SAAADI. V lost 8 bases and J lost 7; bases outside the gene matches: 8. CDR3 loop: CASDIRGTNSPLHF. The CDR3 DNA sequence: TGCGCCAGCGATATCAGGGGGACAAATTCACCCCTCCACTTT.

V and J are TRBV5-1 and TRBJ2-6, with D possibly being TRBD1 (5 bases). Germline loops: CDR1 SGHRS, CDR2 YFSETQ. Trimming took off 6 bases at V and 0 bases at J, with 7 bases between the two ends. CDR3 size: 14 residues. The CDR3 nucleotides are TGCGCCAGCACGGACACCTCTGGGGCCAACGTCCTGACTTTC. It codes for CASTDTSGANVLTF.

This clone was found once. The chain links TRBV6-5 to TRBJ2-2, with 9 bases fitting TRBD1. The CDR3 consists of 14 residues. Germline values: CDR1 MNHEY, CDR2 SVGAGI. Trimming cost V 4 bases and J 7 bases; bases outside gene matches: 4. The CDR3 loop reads CASSWDRDVGELFF. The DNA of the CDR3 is TGTGCCAGCAGTTGGGACAGGGATGTCGGGGAGCTGTTTTTT.

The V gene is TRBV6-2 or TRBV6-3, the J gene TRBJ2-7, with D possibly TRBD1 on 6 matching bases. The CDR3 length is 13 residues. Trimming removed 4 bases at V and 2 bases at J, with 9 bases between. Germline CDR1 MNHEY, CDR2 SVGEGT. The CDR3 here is CASSFWTAYEQYF. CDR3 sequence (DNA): TGTGCCAGCAGTTTCTGGACAGCCTACGAGCAGTACTTC.

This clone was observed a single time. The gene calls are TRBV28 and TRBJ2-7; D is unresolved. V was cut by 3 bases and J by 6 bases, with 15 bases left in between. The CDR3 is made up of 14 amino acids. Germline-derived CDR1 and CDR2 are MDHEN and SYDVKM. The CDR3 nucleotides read TGTGCCAGCAGTTTGGGAACTGGGCGATTCGAGCAGTACTTC. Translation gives CASSLGTGRFEQYF.

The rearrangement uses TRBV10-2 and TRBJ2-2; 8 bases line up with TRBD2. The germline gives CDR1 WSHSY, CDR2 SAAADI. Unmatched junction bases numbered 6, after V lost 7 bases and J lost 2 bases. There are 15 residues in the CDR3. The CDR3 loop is CASKLAETNTGELFF. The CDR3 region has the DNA TGCGCCAGCAAACTAGCGGAGACAAACACCGGGGAGCTGTTTTTT.

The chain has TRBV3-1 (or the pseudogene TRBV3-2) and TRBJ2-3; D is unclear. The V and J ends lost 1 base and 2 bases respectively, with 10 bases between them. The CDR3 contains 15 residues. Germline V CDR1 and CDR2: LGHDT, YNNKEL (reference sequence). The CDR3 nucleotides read TGTGCCAGCAGCCAAGGTTGGACCCCCACAGATACGCAGTATTTT. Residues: CASSQGWTPTDTQYF.

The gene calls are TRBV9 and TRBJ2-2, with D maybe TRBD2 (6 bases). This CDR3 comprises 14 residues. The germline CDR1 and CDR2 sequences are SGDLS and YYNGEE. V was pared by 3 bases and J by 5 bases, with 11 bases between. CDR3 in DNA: TGTGCCAGCAGCGAAACCGGGACTACCGGGGAGCTGTTTTTT. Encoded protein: CASSETGTTGELFF.

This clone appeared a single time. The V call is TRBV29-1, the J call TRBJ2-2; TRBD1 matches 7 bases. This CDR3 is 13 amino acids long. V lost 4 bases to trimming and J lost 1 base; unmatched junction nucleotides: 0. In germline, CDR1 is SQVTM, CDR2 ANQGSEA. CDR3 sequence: CSVGQGNTGELFF. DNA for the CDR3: TGCAGCGTTGGACAGGGGAACACCGGGGAGCTGTTTTTT.

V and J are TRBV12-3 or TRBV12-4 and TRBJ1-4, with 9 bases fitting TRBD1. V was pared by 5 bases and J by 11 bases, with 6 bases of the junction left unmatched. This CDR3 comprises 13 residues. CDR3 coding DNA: TGTGCCAGCAGTGACCCCGGGACAGGGAAACTGTTTTTT. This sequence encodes CASSDPGTGKLFF.

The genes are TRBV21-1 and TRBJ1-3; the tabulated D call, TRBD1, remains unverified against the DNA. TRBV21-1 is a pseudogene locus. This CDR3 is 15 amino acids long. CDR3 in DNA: TGTGCCAGCAGCAAAGGGCAACAGGGCGGCAACACCATATATTTT. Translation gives CASSKGQQGGNTIYF.

CDR3 in DNA: TGTGCCAGCACCCCACAGGGTAGCGGGAGAATGGAGACCCAGTACTTC. Translation gives CASTPQGSGRMETQYF. The chain joins TRBV7-9 to TRBJ2-5; 9 nucleotides agree with TRBD2. The CDR3 extends over 16 amino acids. Germline V gene data show CDR1 as SEHNR and CDR2 as FQNEAQ (reference sequence). The J segment lost 5 bases and the V segment lost 7 bases, leaving 14 bases of the junction unmatched.